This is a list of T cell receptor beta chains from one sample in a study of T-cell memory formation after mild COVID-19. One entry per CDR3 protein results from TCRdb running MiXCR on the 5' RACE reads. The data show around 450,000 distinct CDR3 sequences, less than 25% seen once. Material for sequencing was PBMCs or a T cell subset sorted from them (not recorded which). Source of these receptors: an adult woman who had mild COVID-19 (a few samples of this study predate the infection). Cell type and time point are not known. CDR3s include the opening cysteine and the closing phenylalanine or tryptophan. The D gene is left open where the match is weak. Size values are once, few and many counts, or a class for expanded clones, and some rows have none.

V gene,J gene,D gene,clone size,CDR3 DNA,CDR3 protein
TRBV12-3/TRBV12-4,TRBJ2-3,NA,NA,TGTGCCAGCAGTTTGGGGGGAATTTCTCTCTCTTTGGATACGCAGTATTTT,CASSLGGISLSLDTQYF
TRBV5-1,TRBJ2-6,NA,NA,TGCGCCAGCAGCTTGGGGCACAACTCTGGGGCCAACGTCCTGACTTTC,CASSLGHNSGANVLTF
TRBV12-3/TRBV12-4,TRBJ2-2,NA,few,TGTGCCAGCAGCCCCCTAACAACCGGGGAGCTGTTTTTT,CASSPLTTGELFF
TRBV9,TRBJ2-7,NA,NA,TGTGCCAGCAGCGCGTGGGGGGCGGCTAGCTCCTACGAGCAGTACTTC,CASSAWGAASSYEQYF
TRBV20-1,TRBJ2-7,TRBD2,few,TGCAGTGCTAGAGATTGGCTAGCGGATTACGAGCAGTACTTC,CSARDWLADYEQYF
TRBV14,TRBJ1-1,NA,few,TGTGCCAGCAGCCGCTGGGACAAGAGGAACACTGAAGCTTTCTTT,CASSRWDKRNTEAFF
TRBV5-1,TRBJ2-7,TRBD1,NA,TGCGCCAGCAGCTTTGAGGGGACAGGTTTTTCCTACGAGCAGTACTTC,CASSFEGTGFSYEQYF
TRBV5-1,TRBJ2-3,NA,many,TGCGCCAGCAGCTTGGCATTCTCTGGTGGATCCACAGATACGCAGTATTTT,CASSLAFSGGSTDTQYF
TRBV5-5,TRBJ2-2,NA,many,TGTGCCAGCAGCTTGGCGCCAAACACCGGGGAGCTGTTTTTT,CASSLAPNTGELFF
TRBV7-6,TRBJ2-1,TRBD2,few,TGTGCCAGCAGCTTCCTAGCGGGAGGGCGGGAGCAGTTCTTC,CASSFLAGGREQFF
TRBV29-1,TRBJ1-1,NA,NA,TGCAGCGGAAAAATGAACACTGAAGCTTTCTTT,CSGKMNTEAFF
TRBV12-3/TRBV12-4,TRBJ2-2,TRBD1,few,TGTGCCAGCAGGTACAGGTCGACAGGGGAAACCGGGGAGCTGTTTTTT,CASRYRSTGETGELFF
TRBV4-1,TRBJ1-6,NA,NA,TGCGCCAGCAGCCAAGATGTACAGAGCTATAATTCACCCCTCCACTTT,CASSQDVQSYNSPLHF
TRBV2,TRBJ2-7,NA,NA,TGTGCCAGCAACGAGCAGTACTTC,CASNEQYF
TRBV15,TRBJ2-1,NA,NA,TGTGCCACCAGCAGAGTGGGGAATGAGCAGTTCTTC,CATSRVGNEQFF
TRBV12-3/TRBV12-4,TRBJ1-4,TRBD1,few,TGTGCCAGCAGTTTCGGCAGGGGGCGCGTGGCTAATGAAAAACTGTTTTTT,CASSFGRGRVANEKLFF
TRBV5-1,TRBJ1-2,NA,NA,TGCGCCAGCAGCTTCGGGGACGTCGGCTATGGCTACACCTTC,CASSFGDVGYGYTF
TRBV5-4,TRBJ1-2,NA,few,TGTGCCAGCAGCTTAAGGGTCACGGATGGCTACACCTTC,CASSLRVTDGYTF
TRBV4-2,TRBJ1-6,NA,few,TGTGCCAGCAGGCCGCTAGGGGCTAATTCACCCCTCCACTTT,CASRPLGANSPLHF
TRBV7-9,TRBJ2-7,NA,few,TGTGCCAGCAGCCCCCAGGGTGGGAGGACAGCGGACTACGAGCAGTACTTC,CASSPQGGRTADYEQYF
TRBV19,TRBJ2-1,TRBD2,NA,TGTGCCAGTGGGACTAGCTTTATTAGGGACAATGAGCAGTTCTTC,CASGTSFIRDNEQFF
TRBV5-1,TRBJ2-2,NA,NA,TGCGCCAGCAGACTGACGTATGGGGATGCCGCGAACACCGGGGAGCTGTTTTTT,CASRLTYGDAANTGELFF
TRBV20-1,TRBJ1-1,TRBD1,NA,TGCAGTGCCCAGGACAGGGGGCTAAGTTGGAACACTGAAGCTTTCTTT,CSAQDRGLSWNTEAFF
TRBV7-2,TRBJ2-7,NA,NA,TGTGCCAGCAGCTTAGCGCTGGGAAAGTCGAGATACGAGCAGTACTTC,CASSLALGKSRYEQYF
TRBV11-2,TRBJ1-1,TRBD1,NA,TGTGCCAGCAGCTTGCACACCATTACAGGGGGTAGTACTGAAGCTTTCTTT,CASSLHTITGGSTEAFF
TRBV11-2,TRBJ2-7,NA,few,TGTGCCAGCAGCGTGCAGGGTATCTCCTACGAGCAGTACTTC,CASSVQGISYEQYF
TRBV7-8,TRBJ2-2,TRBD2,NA,TGTGCCAGCAGCTTATCTCTAGCGGGGGGTTTGTCTTTTGGGGAGCTGTTTTTT,CASSLSLAGGLSFGELFF
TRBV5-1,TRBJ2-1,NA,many,TGCGCCAGCAGCCCCACCGGGAATGAGCAGTTCTTC,CASSPTGNEQFF
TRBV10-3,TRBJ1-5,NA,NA,TGTGCCTCCAAAGACAGAAATCAGCCCCAGCATTTT,CASKDRNQPQHF
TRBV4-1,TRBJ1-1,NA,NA,TGCGCCAGCAGCCAAGGTCCCCCTATCTGGCGTGCTAGCACTGAAGCTTTCTTT,CASSQGPPIWRASTEAFF
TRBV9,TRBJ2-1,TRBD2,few,TGTGCCAGCAGCGTAGGTGGGGAGGGCTATGAGCAGTTCTTC,CASSVGGEGYEQFF
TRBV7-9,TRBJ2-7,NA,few,TGTGCCAGCAGCTTAGTGCAGAGCTCCTACGAGCAGTACTTC,CASSLVQSSYEQYF
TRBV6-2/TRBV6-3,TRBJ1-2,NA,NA,TGTGCCAGCCAAAACAGTTGGACTGAATATGGCTACACCTTC,CASQNSWTEYGYTF
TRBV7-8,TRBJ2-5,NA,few,TGTGCCAGCAGCTTAAGGGGGGGTTTTTCAGAGACCCAGTACTTC,CASSLRGGFSETQYF
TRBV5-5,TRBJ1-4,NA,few,TGTGCCAGCAGTTTACAGACAACTAATGAAAAACTGTTTTTT,CASSLQTTNEKLFF
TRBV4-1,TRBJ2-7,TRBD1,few,TGCGCCAGCAAACCCGGGACAGGCTCCTACGAGCAGTACTTC,CASKPGTGSYEQYF
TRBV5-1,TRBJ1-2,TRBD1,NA,TGCGCCAGCAGCCGGGACAGCCCCAAAGTCGATGGCTACACCTTC,CASSRDSPKVDGYTF
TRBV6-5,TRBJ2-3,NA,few,TGTGCCAGCACCGAAACAGGGACGAATACGCAGTATTTT,CASTETGTNTQYF
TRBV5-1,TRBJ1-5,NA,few,TGCGCCAGCAGCCCTAACGGGGGAGCCGGGCAGCCCCAGCATTTT,CASSPNGGAGQPQHF
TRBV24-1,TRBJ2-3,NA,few,TGTGCCACCAGTGATTTGACAAGCGCCGGCACAGATACGCAGTATTTT,CATSDLTSAGTDTQYF
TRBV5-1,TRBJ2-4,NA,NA,TGCGCCAGCAGTGCCGGACCCCTTTTAACGGACATTCAGTACTTC,CASSAGPLLTDIQYF
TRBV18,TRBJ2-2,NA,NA,TGTGCCAGCTCACCAGGCAGGGGAAACACCGGGGAGCTGTTTTTT,CASSPGRGNTGELFF
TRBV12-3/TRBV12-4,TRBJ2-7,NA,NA,TGTGCCAGCGGGGGCCATAACGAGCAGTACTTC,CASGGHNEQYF
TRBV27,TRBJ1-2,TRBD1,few,TGTGCCAGCAGGACAGGGGGCTATGGCTACACCTTC,CASRTGGYGYTF
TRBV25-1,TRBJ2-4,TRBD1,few,TGTGCCAGCAGTGAATACCCGGACAGGGGGCAGAACATTCAGTACTTC,CASSEYPDRGQNIQYF
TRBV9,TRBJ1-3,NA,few,TGTGCCAGCAGCGTAGCTTTAGGCTCTGGAAACACCATATATTTT,CASSVALGSGNTIYF
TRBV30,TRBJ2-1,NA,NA,TGTGCCTGGAGTCCTCTCGTATATGAGCAGTTCTTC,CAWSPLVYEQFF
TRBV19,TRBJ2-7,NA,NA,TGTGCCAGTAGTATCCGGACAGATTTCTACGAGCAGTACTTC,CASSIRTDFYEQYF
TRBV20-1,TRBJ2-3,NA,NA,TGCAGTGCTAGCCCTTCGGGCAGCTGGGGAGGTACGCAGTATTTT,CSASPSGSWGGTQYF
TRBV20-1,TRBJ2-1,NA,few,TGCAGTGCTGTACAGGGTTACAGCTCCTACAATGAGCAGTTCTTC,CSAVQGYSSYNEQFF
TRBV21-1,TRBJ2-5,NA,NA,TGTGCCAGCAGCAAAAAGAGTGCGGGACTAGCGGGAGTTAGGGAGACCCAGTACTTC,CASSKKSAGLAGVRETQYF
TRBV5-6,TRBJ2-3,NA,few,TGTGCCAGCAGCCCCTGGTTCCGCGGCGATACGCAGTATTTT,CASSPWFRGDTQYF
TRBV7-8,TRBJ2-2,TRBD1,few,TGTGGGGGGACAGCCTTAGGGTACGGGGAGCTGTTTTTT,CGGTALGYGELFF